This TCR beta chain was recovered during a study of OX40 agonist ivuxolimab in advanced cancers. The germline V gene has CDR1 MNHNS and CDR2 SASEGT. V lost 2 bases to trimming and J lost 2 bases, with 10 bases between them. The length of the CDR3 is 14 residues. Anyone with autoimmune disease history or systemic immunosuppression was excluded. The repertoire was sequenced with immunoSEQ multiplex PCR; TCRdb's copy has only in-frame clones and lacks some. The sample contains 13,000 or so clones, 67% of which appear only once. In the case of this clone: As yet, its antigen is unknown.

Findings and caveats of the study: Also showing low normalized T-cell clonal expansion were some of the nonresponders. Dosing at 0.1 to 3.0 mg/kg was accompanied by clonal expansion of CD4+ and CD8+ blood T cells by week 6. On average, CD8+ T cells showed a greater number of expanded clones than CD4+.

The receptor was derived from an adult with an advanced solid tumor such as melanoma, head and neck, liver or kidney cancer. The source material was CD4+ or CD8+ T cells sorted from blood, sampled in a trial of the OX40 agonist ivuxolimab. The chain joins TRBV6-1 to TRBJ2-7, with a weak D call TRBD2 (5 bases). This CDR3 is CASSEKGLAYEQYF. The DNA for the CDR3 is TGTGCCAGCAGTGAAAAAGGACTTGCCTACGAGCAGTACTTC.